This TCR beta chain was documented in a study of vaccination and CD4 T cells after COVID-19. As to treatment: roughly 10-day PBMC culture with coronavirus spike peptide pools or control peptides (ViraFEST assay). Peptide-pool expansion of antigen-specific T cells preceded TCR sequencing in ViraFEST. Only a few counts were recorded for this clonotype. Its antigen is currently unknown. At the Johns Hopkins FTIC core, DNA taken from cultured CD4+ T cells was sequenced by way of the Oncomine TCR Beta short-read assay. TCRdb independently ran MiXCR on the PCR reads; one entry per CDR3 protein. This sample has approximately 12,000 distinct CDR3 sequences, with 20% to 25% found just once. This clonotype originated in a human donor who received a COVID-19 vaccine. This specimen was CD4+ T cells from blood, cultured in vitro, taken before SARS-CoV-2 vaccination.

CDR3 DNA sequence: TGTGCCACCAGCAGAGATGACAGGGGCGGCAATCAGCCCCAGCATTTT. Amino acid sequence: CATSRDDRGGNQPQHF. The chain couples TRBV15 to TRBJ1-5, with 8 bases fitting TRBD1. CDR3 length: 16 residues. CDR1 and CDR2 from the germline V gene are LNHNV and YYDKDF (reference sequence). J gave up 2 bases and V 0 bases, and 3 bases lay outside the gene matches.